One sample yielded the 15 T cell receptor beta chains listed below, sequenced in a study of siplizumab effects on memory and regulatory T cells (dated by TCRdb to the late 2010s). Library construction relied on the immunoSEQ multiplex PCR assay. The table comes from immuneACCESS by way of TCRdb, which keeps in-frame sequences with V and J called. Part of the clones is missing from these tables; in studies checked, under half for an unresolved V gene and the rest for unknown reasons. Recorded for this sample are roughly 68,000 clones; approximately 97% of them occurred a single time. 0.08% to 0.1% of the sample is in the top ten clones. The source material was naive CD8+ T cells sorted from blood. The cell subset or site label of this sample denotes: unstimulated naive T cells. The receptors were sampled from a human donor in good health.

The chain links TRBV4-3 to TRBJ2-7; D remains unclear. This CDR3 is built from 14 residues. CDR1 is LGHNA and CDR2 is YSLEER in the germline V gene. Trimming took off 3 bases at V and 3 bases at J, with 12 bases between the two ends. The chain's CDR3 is CASSHRFVGYEQYF. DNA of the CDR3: TGCGCCAGCAGCCACCGTTTCGTAGGCTACGAGCAGTACTTC.

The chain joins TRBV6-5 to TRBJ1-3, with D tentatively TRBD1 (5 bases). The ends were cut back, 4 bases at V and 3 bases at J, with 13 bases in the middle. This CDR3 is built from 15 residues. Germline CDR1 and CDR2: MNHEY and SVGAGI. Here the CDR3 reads CASSFGGAHGNTIYF. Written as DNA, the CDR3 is TGTGCCAGCAGTTTCGGAGGGGCGCATGGAAACACCATATATTTT.

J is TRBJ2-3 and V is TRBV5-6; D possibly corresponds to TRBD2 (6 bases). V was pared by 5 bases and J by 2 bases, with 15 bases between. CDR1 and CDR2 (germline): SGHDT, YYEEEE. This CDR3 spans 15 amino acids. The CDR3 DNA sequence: TGTGCCAGCAGACCGTTGGGGGGAACCACAGATACGCAGTATTTT. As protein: CASRPLGGTTDTQYF.

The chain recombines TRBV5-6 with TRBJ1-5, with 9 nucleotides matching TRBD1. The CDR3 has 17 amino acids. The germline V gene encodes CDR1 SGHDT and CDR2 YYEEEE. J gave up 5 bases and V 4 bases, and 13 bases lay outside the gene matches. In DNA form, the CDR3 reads TGTGCCAGCAGCGCCATATCCGGGACAGGGAGCCATCAGCCCCAGCATTTT. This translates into CASSAISGTGSHQPQHF.

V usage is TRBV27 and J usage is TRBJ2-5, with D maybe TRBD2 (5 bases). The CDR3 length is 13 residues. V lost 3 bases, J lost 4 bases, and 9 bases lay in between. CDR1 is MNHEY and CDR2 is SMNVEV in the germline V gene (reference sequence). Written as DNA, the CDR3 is TGTGCCAGCAGTTTCCTTGAGGGAGAGACCCAGTACTTC. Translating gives CASSFLEGETQYF.

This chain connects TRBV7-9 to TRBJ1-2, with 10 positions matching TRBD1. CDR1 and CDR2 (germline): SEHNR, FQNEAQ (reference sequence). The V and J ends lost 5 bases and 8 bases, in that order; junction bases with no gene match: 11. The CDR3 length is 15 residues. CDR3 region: CASSPPGQGHLGYTF. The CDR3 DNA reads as TGTGCCAGCAGCCCGCCGGGACAGGGGCATCTCGGCTACACCTTC.

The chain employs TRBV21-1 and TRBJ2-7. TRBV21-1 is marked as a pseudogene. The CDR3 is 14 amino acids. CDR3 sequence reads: CASSKQTGTDEQYF. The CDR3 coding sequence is TGTGCCAGCAGCAAACAAACGGGGACGGACGAGCAGTACTTC.

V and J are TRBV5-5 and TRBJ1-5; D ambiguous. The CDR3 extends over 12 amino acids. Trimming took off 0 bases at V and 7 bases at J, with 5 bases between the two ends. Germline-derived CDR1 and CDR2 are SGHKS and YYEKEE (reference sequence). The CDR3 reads CASSLEAQPQHF. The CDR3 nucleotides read TGTGCCAGCAGCTTGGAAGCACAGCCCCAGCATTTT.

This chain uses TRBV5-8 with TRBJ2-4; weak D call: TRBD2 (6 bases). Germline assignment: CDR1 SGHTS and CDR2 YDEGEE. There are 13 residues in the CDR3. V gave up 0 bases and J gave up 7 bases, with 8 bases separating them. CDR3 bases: TGTGCCAGCAGCTTGGGTGCGGGGAACATTCAGTACTTC. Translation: CASSLGAGNIQYF.

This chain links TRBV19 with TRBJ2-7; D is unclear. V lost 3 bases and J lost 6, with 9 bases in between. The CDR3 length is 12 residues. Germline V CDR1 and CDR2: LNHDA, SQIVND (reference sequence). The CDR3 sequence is CASSMSGIEQYF. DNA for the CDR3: TGTGCCAGTAGTATGTCTGGGATCGAGCAGTACTTC.

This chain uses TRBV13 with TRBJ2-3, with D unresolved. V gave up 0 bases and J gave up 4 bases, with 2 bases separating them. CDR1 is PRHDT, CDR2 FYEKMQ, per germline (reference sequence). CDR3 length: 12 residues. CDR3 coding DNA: TGTGCCAGCAGCTTAGGCTCAGATACGCAGTATTTT. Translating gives CASSLGSDTQYF.

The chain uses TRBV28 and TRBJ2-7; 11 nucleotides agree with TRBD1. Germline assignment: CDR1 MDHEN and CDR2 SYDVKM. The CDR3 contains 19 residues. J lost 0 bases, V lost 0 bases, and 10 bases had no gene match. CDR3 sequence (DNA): TGTGCCAGCAGTTTATGGCCGCGGACAGGGGGCGCGCTCTCCTACGAGCAGTACTTC. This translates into CASSLWPRTGGALSYEQYF.

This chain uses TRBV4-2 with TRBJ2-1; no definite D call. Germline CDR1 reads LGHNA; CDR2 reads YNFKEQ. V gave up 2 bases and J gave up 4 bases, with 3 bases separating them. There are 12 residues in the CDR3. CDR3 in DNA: TGTGCCAGCAGCCAAAGTTACAATGAGCAGTTCTTC. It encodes CASSQSYNEQFF.

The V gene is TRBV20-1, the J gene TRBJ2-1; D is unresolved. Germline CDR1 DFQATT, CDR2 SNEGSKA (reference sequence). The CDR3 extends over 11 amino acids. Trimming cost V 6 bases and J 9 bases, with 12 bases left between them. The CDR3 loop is CSAKSVGEQFF. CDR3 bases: TGCAGTGCCAAAAGTGTAGGTGAGCAGTTCTTC.

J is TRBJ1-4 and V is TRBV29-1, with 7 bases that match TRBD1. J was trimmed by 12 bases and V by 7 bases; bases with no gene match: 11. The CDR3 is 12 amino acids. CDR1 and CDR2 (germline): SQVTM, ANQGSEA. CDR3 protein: CSAWTGVGELFF. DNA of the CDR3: TGCAGCGCTTGGACAGGAGTGGGGGAACTGTTTTTT.